These 25 T cell receptor beta chains were sequenced from one sample in a study of early T cells in non-severe SARS-CoV-2 infection. One entry per CDR3 protein results from TCRdb running MiXCR on the 5' RACE reads. The table has over 50,000 distinct CDR3 sequences, around an eighth seen once; the top ten hold around 2.8%. Sequenced: whole blood. Source of these receptors: an adult who was a healthcare worker with PCR-confirmed SARS-CoV-2 infection or an uninfected control (not recorded which).

The table lists this clonotype with many counts. The rearrangement uses TRBV9 and TRBJ2-1; TRBD2 matches at 10 bases. Germline values: CDR1 SGDLS, CDR2 YYNGEE. This CDR3 contains 15 residues. After removal of 2 bases from V and 2 bases from J, the junction contained 1 base not matched to a gene. CDR3: CASSVTSGTYNEQFF. CDR3 nucleotides: TGTGCCAGCAGCGTCACTAGCGGGACCTACAATGAGCAGTTCTTC.

This clonotype occurred many times. CDR3 nucleotide sequence: TGCAGTGCTATCCTCCCCTTTGGGGGCTACGAGCAGTACTTC. Amino acids: CSAILPFGGYEQYF. The chain links TRBV20-1 to TRBJ2-7; either TRBD1 or TRBD2 may supply D (5 bases each). V was shortened by 4 bases and J by 3 bases, with 16 bases between the two germline ends. CDR1 and CDR2 (germline): DFQATT, SNEGSKA (reference sequence). The length of the CDR3 is 14 residues.

There are many counts of this clonotype. The chain is built from TRBV11-2 and TRBJ2-1; 15 bases agree with TRBD2. This CDR3 region has 21 residues. Germline V CDR1 and CDR2: SGHAT, FQNNGV. V lost 3 bases and J lost 8; bases outside the gene matches: 20. In DNA form, the CDR3 reads TGTGCCAGCAGCTTTGGGGGGACGGGACTAGCGGGAGGATTGGGCTGGCATGAGCAGTTCTTC. It specifies CASSFGGTGLAGGLGWHEQFF.

Concerning this clonotype: One end of the junction is discordant with germline, which a read error may explain. The J gene is TRBJ2-1, the V gene TRBV20-1, with TRBD2 matching 7 bases. In germline, CDR1 is DFQATT, CDR2 SNEGSKA (reference sequence). This CDR3 has 12 residues. The CDR3 loop reads CSALVSGTSAVF. CDR3 nucleotides: TGCAGTGCTCTCGTCAGCGGGACCTCAGCAGTCTTC.

In this sample, this clonotype is medium-sized. This chain joins TRBV12-3 or TRBV12-4 and TRBJ2-6; D remains ambiguous. The CDR3 covers 17 residues. Trimming left V 3 bases short and J 0 bases short, with 12 bases between. CDR3 loop: CASSLKGLDSGANVLTF. DNA of the CDR3: TGTGCCAGCAGTTTGAAGGGTTTGGACTCTGGGGCCAACGTCCTGACTTTC.

This clonotype occurred a few times. The V and J genes are TRBV29-1 and TRBJ2-3; D gene uncertain. The CDR3 covers 11 residues. CDR1 SQVTM and CDR2 ANQGSEA come from the germline V gene. The germline V and J ends were trimmed by 6 bases and 8 bases, with 12 bases remaining between them. The DNA for the CDR3 is TGCAGCGTCCATGGGTCCGCTACGCAGTATTTT. The encoded protein is CSVHGSATQYF.

This clonotype was recorded a few times. The chain links TRBV5-5 to TRBJ2-1; D remains unclear. V lost 4 bases, J lost 7 bases, and 12 bases lay in between. The CDR3 has 13 amino acids. The germline V gene has CDR1 SGHKS and CDR2 YYEKEE (reference sequence). The CDR3 region is CASSPRQWNEQFF. The CDR3 DNA reads as TGTGCCAGCAGCCCAAGGCAATGGAATGAGCAGTTCTTC. The full variable domain, completed using reference TRBV5-5 and TRBJ2-1, is DAGVTQSPTHLIKTRGQQVTLRCSPISGHKSVSWYQQVLGQGPQFIFQYYEKEERGRGNFPDRFSARQFPNYSSELNVNALLLGDSALYLCASSPRQWNEQFFGPGTRLTVL.

This clonotype was seen repeatedly, ten times or more. The chain joins TRBV6-1 to TRBJ2-1; D remains ambiguous. CDR3 length: 13 amino acids. Germline loops: CDR1 MNHNS, CDR2 SASEGT. V was cut by 7 bases and J by 6 bases, with 13 bases left in between. The CDR3: CASTRPPINEQFF. The CDR3 DNA reads TGTGCCAGCACTAGACCTCCGATCAATGAGCAGTTCTTC.

This clonotype occurred many times. This chain links TRBV20-1 with TRBJ1-4, with D perhaps matching TRBD1 (5 bases). The CDR3 contains 13 residues. The ends were cut back, 1 base at V and 8 bases at J, with 11 bases in the middle. Germline V CDR1 and CDR2: DFQATT, SNEGSKA (reference sequence). The CDR3 sequence: CSARAGGEEKLFF. CDR3 coding DNA: TGCAGTGCTAGAGCAGGAGGGGAGGAAAAACTGTTTTTT.

This clonotype appeared many times. The chain recombines TRBV10-3 with TRBJ2-2; D is possibly TRBD2 (6 bases). CDR1 ENHRY and CDR2 SYGVKD come from the germline V gene. Between the trimmed V and J ends, which lost 6 bases and 0 bases, there was a span of 14 bases. The CDR3 sequence is 16 residues long. CDR3 nucleotide sequence: TGTGCCATCAGCGAGGGAGGACCGCCGAACACCGGGGAGCTGTTTTTT. Its protein product is CAISEGGPPNTGELFF.

This clonotype was seen ten or more times. The chain combines TRBV7-3 with TRBJ2-5; D not certain. In germline, CDR1 is SGHTA, CDR2 FQGTGA. The CDR3 length is 13 residues. V was shortened by 1 base and J by 4 bases, with 7 bases between the two germline ends. CDR3 in amino acids: CASSLRGSETQYF. Written as DNA, the CDR3 is TGTGCCAGCAGCTTAAGGGGTTCAGAGACCCAGTACTTC.

This clonotype was seen repeatedly, ten times or more. The rearrangement joins TRBV6-2 or TRBV6-3 to TRBJ2-1; 7 nucleotides align to TRBD1. The germline gives CDR1 MNHEY, CDR2 SVGEGT. The CDR3 has 11 amino acids. Trimming at V came to 7 bases and at J to 7 bases, leaving 1 base not matched to a gene. CDR3 residues: CASTRGNEQFF. The CDR3 coding sequence is TGTGCCAGCACCAGGGGGAATGAGCAGTTCTTC.

The chain combines TRBV29-1 with TRBJ1-4, with D uncertain. In germline, CDR1 is SQVTM, CDR2 ANQGSEA. Trimming took off 7 bases at V and 4 bases at J, with 7 bases between the two ends. This CDR3 comprises 11 residues. For the CDR3, the DNA is TGCAGCGGCAGACATAATGAAAAACTGTTTTTT. Protein sequence: CSGRHNEKLFF.

The table lists this clonotype with many counts. This rearrangement joins TRBV12-3 or TRBV12-4 to TRBJ1-2; 8 nucleotides agree with TRBD1. Unmatched junction bases numbered 5, after V lost 3 bases and J lost 5 bases. The CDR3 sequence is 14 residues long. CDR3 amino acids: CASSFGDRTYGYTF. DNA for the CDR3: TGTGCCAGCAGTTTCGGGGACAGGACATATGGCTACACCTTC.

This clonotype has ten or more counts. This chain uses TRBV29-1 with TRBJ2-1, with 11 nucleotides matching TRBD1. Trimming took 7 bases from V and 7 from J; bases not matched to a gene: 6. The CDR3 sequence is 13 residues long. The germline gives CDR1 SQVTM, CDR2 ANQGSEA. CDR3 in DNA: TGCAGCGGACGGACAGGGGGCGCGAATGAGCAGTTCTTC. Amino acid sequence: CSGRTGGANEQFF.

This clonotype is categorized as medium-sized. The chain joins TRBV11-2 to TRBJ2-1, with a weak D call TRBD2 (5 bases). The V gene's germline CDR1 is SGHAT and CDR2 FQNNGV. Trimming stripped 7 bases from V and 10 bases from J, with 17 bases between. This CDR3 region has 13 residues. The chain's CDR3 is CASILSGSDEQFF. In nucleotides, the CDR3 is TGTGCCAGCATCCTGTCGGGGTCGGACGAGCAGTTCTTC.

The chain uses TRBV18 and TRBJ2-7; tentatively, D is TRBD1 (6 bases). The ends were cut back, 3 bases at V and 0 bases at J, with 9 bases in the middle. This CDR3 has 14 amino acids. Germline V gene lookup returns CDR1 KGHSH and CDR2 LQKENI. The CDR3: CASSPGTLSYEQYF. As DNA, the CDR3 is TGTGCCAGCTCACCCGGGACACTCTCCTACGAGCAGTACTTC.

The chain is built from TRBV30 and TRBJ2-2, with a weak D call TRBD2 (6 bases). Germline CDR1 reads GTSNPN; CDR2 reads SVGIG (reference sequence). The length of the CDR3 is 14 residues. CDR3 residues: CGLGGRQNTGELFF. As DNA, the CDR3 is TGTGGGCTCGGAGGGCGGCAGAACACCGGGGAGCTGTTTTTT. Full variable domain (remainder filled in from reference TRBV30 and TRBJ2-2): SQTIHQWPATLVQPVGSPLSLECTVEGTSNPNLYWYRQAAGRGLQLLFYSVGIGQISSEVPQNLSASRPQDRQFILSSKKLLLSDSGFYLCGLGGRQNTGELFFGEGSRLTVL.

Many counts were recorded for this clonotype. The chain combines TRBV11-3 with TRBJ2-1, with unresolved D. Germline V gene sequence: CDR1 SGHNT, CDR2 YENEEA. Trimming removed 2 bases at V and 1 base at J, with 9 bases between. The CDR3 runs to 15 residues. The CDR3 region is CASSLMAGSYNEQFF. DNA for the CDR3: TGTGCCAGCAGCTTAATGGCCGGATCCTACAATGAGCAGTTCTTC.

This clonotype occurred a few times. The V and J genes are TRBV30 and TRBJ1-1, with 7 bases lining up with TRBD1. Losses at the gene ends were 3 bases for V and 3 bases for J; bases not matched to a gene: 10. Germline V gives CDR1 GTSNPN, CDR2 SVGIG (reference sequence). The CDR3 runs 15 residues. The CDR3 DNA follows: TGTGCCTGGAGCGGGGACAGAGGAACGGACACTGAAGCTTTCTTT. It specifies CAWSGDRGTDTEAFF.

In this sample, this clonotype turned up a few times. This chain joins TRBV6-5 and TRBJ2-7; D is unresolved. Trimming took off 6 bases at V and 0 bases at J, with 15 bases between the two ends. Germline V gene lookup returns CDR1 MNHEY and CDR2 SVGAGI. The CDR3 is made up of 15 amino acids. CDR3 nucleotides: TGTGCCAGCAGCTACGGCTCAACGTACTCCTACGAGCAGTACTTC. Translated, it gives CASSYGSTYSYEQYF.

At least ten counts were recorded for this clonotype. This chain links TRBV5-1 with TRBJ2-1, with D unresolved. Between the trimmed V and J ends, which lost 3 bases and 8 bases, there was a span of 9 bases. The CDR3 is 12 amino acids. Germline values: CDR1 SGHRS, CDR2 YFSETQ. The CDR3 region has the DNA TGCGCCAGCAGCTCCCCCGCGGATGAGCAGTTCTTC. This translates into CASSSPADEQFF.

Comments on this clonotype: This sequence may be a read error, since a much larger clone differs from it by one base. The rearrangement joins TRBV10-2 to TRBJ1-2; D uncertain. In germline, CDR1 is WSHSY, CDR2 SAAADI. This CDR3 spans 13 amino acids. CDR3 in amino acids: CASTREPAYGYAF. The CDR3 nucleotides read TGCGCCAGCACCCGGGAGCCTGCCTATGGCTACGCCTTC.

This clonotype showed up many times. The genes are TRBV7-9 and TRBJ2-1; 7 bases fit TRBD1. The germline V gene has CDR1 SEHNR and CDR2 FQNEAQ (reference sequence). The trim removed 2 bases at V and 7 bases at J, leaving 11 bases unmatched. The CDR3 runs to 16 residues. CDR3 bases: TGTGCCAGCAGCTTACGGTGGCAGGGGGATAGGAATGAGCAGTTCTTC. It translates to CASSLRWQGDRNEQFF.

In DNA, the CDR3 is TGTGCCTGGAGCCGGGGGTTCGGAGGCTACACCTTC. This encodes CAWSRGFGGYTF. This sequence joins TRBV30 and TRBJ1-2, with D perhaps matching TRBD1 (5 bases). This CDR3 comprises 12 residues. The germline CDR1 and CDR2 sequences are GTSNPN and SVGIG (reference sequence). The V gene lost 3 bases and the J gene lost 8 bases, with 13 bases spanning the gap.